This T cell receptor (beta chain) was captured by sequencing in a study of cytomegalovirus exposure and HLA in healthy donors (dated by TCRdb to the late 2010s). Study-wide context: According to an earlier analysis of a few hundred of the donors, about 180 million T cells yielded some 110 million unique TCR beta sequences and 276 Gb of sequence data. All discovery cohort repertoires had been generated using a single sequencing platform. Along with the approximately 700-subject first cohort, a separate validation cohort of over a hundred different subjects was used. High-throughput TCR immunosequencing, statistical association of individual TCRs with disease status, and machine learning were combined to predict cytomegalovirus infection status. HLA typing covered class I and class II loci at four-digit resolution. In an earlier analysis of about 590 of the donors, high-throughput TCR beta sequencing was used to judge whether each TCR beta V gene segment behaved as functional or pseudogenic. Rather than using new phenotypic data, the later analysis identified candidate immune exposures from TCR beta sequences and from how often those sequences occurred across donors. Donor age, sex, ethnicity and CMV serostatus were compiled together with the repertoire data. To study patterns of TCR occurrence, a later analysis re-analyzed previously published TCR beta repertoires from around 660 donors and added high-resolution HLA genotyping. Four to six DR-DQ haplotypes were handled as single units for association and clustering, since linkage in the cohort was strong. The T cell repertoires of about 700 subjects were profiled by immunosequencing and related to cytomegalovirus serostatus. Genome-wide SNP genotypes for about 65% of the roughly 700 donors were used in a later genetic analysis, which treated that subset as a discovery cohort. An early release that covered about 600 HLA-typed donors contained around 300 gigabases of sequencing data and 70 million to 100 million unique TCR sequences. The aim of the study was to test whether cataloging public T cell receptors could identify signatures of past pathogen exposure. Among 398 genotyped donors of the cohort, an average of approximately 200,000 unique TCR beta nucleotide sequences was sequenced per donor, of which 15% to 20% were non-productive. The genetic ancestry cluster associated with self-reported Caucasian donors included about 84% of the 300 to 400 genotyped donors. Typing coverage differed by locus: A, B, C, DRB1 and DQB1 were typed in roughly 629-630 donors, DQA1 in 522, DPA1 in 600 to 610, and DPB1 in 450 to 480. Study-wide conclusions, independent of this receptor: Because HLA typing was missing for some donors at each locus, association tests included only the typed subset. In a later genetic analysis, fewer N-insertions in productive TCRs were reported among donors in an Asian-associated ancestry cluster than the roughly 700-donor mean. A few of the identified cytomegalovirus-associated TCR beta chains were confirmed in vitro to be specific for cytomegalovirus antigens. In a later analysis, HLA-associated TCR beta chains were found to be more clonally expanded and to have lower generation probabilities than equally common non-associated chains. The classifier was reported to diagnose cytomegalovirus status with high specificity and sensitivity in both the original and validation cohorts. In a later genetic analysis, a missense DCLRE1C variant was associated with V-gene and J-gene trimming of TCR beta chains, and the association was replicated in an independent cohort. Linkage disequilibrium might explain the correlated functional status among segregating V segments, but an unknown experimental factor could not be ruled out. According to the authors, the approach could potentially be generalized to other disease states and immunological phenotypes. A later analysis found that TCR association rates varied across HLA loci, with DRB1 alleles showing the most associated TCRs and HLA-C alleles the fewest. Broadly in line with IMGT annotations, most TCR beta V segments showed up in productive rearrangements about 90% or about 30% of the time in an earlier analysis of several hundred of the donors. In the study, around 150 TCR beta chains were listed as associated with cytomegalovirus. The 87-base-pair reads could not distinguish some IMGT-functional V segments, including TRBV6-2 and TRBV6-3, so those segments were excluded. A cluster of highly shared sequence variants was judged likely to be a technical artifact of the sequencing pipeline. In this cohort, only TCR beta chains were sequenced, and detectable features were limited by the absence of alpha or paired-chain data. Strong co-occurrence of HLA alleles, especially DR and DQ, made assigning TCR associations to individual alleles difficult. According to a later analysis, most CMV-associated TCR beta chains appeared to be HLA-restricted, and the HLA associations seemed to be driven largely by CMV exposure. A further reported finding was that TCR beta sequences accurately predicted the HLA-A and HLA-B alleles for most subjects in the first cohort. Most TCR sequences were seen in very few donors, while some public TCRs were found in many individuals. Roughly uniform sequencing depth across donors was assumed in presence/absence analyses, although this assumption may not hold. The earlier analysis of a few hundred of the donors excluded roughly 16 rarely observed V segments, including chromosome 9 orphons, because counts were too low. Several of the top co-occurrence clusters appeared to be linked to parvovirus B19, influenza, CMV and Epstein-Barr virus, according to a later analysis. At a false discovery rate of 0.05, a later analysis linked 15,000 to 20,000 TCR beta sequences to specific HLA alleles. For the cohort, immune exposure information was limited to CMV serostatus.

Concerning this clone: There is no known antigen for this receptor. There are no base qualities to consult, and no much larger clone falls within one base.

In total, approximately 610 healthy bone marrow donors made up the cohort. Cohort members were all nominally healthy when sampled, although unrecorded immune exposures were likely present. The donor was CMV seronegative and was included in the group of a few hundred seronegative cohort members. A peripheral blood sample was collected from each donor, and TCR beta sequencing was performed on peripheral blood mononuclear cells. The Qiagen DNeasy Blood Extraction Kit was used to extract genomic DNA from the blood cell samples. Library construction relied on the immunoSEQ multiplex PCR assay. For the multiplex PCR, a mixture combining 60 forward primers for TCR Vbeta segments and 13 reverse primers for TCR Jbeta segments was used. The CDR3 region of rearranged TCR beta genes was amplified from genomic DNA by a multiplex PCR assay. Amplified TCR beta libraries were sequenced as 87-base-pair reads on the Illumina HiSeq System. The paper's data handling went like this. A later analysis tallied roughly 76 million unique TCR beta chains across the approximately 670 repertoires, and about 12 million of those chains were shared by two or more donors. A nearest-neighbor algorithm error-corrected the raw reads and collapsed the reads into unique sequences, merging closely related sequences to remove PCR and sequencing errors. CDR3 sequences were aligned to IMGT reference sequences to assign V, D and J gene segments. For a sequence to be retained, a match of at least six nucleotides was required to both a V gene segment and a J gene segment. Rearrangements were called productive when the CDR3 lacked stop codons and stayed in frame with V and J; all others were non-productive. Following IMGT convention, CDR3 was defined as the stretch from the second conserved V-encoded cysteine up to the conserved J-encoded phenylalanine. Sequences without an unambiguous match to a single V gene segment were excluded from the earlier analysis of about 600 of the donors. An earlier analysis of a few hundred of the donors classified V segments as functional when productive rearrangements were above 56.7% and as segregating when the standard deviation between donors was above 5%. A statistical classification framework was built to diagnose cytomegalovirus status from the catalog of TCR beta chain sequences. In a later analysis, V and J genes were assigned by comparing TCR nucleotide sequences against IMGT/GENE-DB human TR gene sequences. The TCRdist pipeline was used in a later analysis to assign CDR3 sequences and most-parsimonious VDJ recombination scenarios. A later analysis defined each TCR beta chain by its CDR3 amino acid sequence plus V-gene family, and excluded reads lacking a unique V-gene family. A later analysis removed 500 to 650 highly shared, low-generation-probability nucleotide sequences to deal with suspected cross-contamination and a sequencing artifact. In a later analysis, a clonal expansion index was calculated for each public chain from normalized within-repertoire ranks of inferred template counts. Generation probabilities in a later analysis came from a VDJ recombination model fitted to out-of-frame rearrangements, and those results were checked against IGoR. Hypergeometric tests were used in a later analysis to score TCR-TCR, TCR-HLA and TCR-CMV co-occurrence, with a repertoire-size bias correction applied to the TCR pairs. In a later analysis, false discovery rates were estimated by permuting HLA or CMV assignments 20 times. A later analysis grouped co-occurring TCRs with DBSCAN, adding TCRdist sequence similarity when clustering within HLA-allele-positive subsets. Co-occurrence clustering excluded repertoires with fewer than 30,000 or more than 120,000 public chains, plus five with anomalous nucleotide sharing. What TCRdb holds here is the immuneACCESS table cut down to in-frame rearrangements. Part of the clones is not present; checked against another copy, under half of the missing clones reflect an unresolved V gene, and the others are unexplained. The V and J calls and the clone size are those of that table, but D and trimming were determined from the DNA. The sample data list some 140,000 clones, and roughly 71% of these were observed just once. The ten biggest clones cover 1.2% to 1.5% of the sample.

CDR1 PRHDT and CDR2 FYEKMQ are derived from the germline V gene (reference sequence). V is shortened by 4 bases, J by 1 base, and the region joining them spans 11 bases. From the cysteine up to the phenylalanine, the CDR3 has a length of 16 residues. Of the read, only the CDR3 DNA is kept; its 48 bases are in frame from base 1. This sequence uses TRBV13 and TRBJ2-6; possibly the D gene is TRBD1, per 5 matching bases. This receptor was taken from a middle-aged woman in good health and CMV-seronegative. Input material: PBMCs. Here the CDR3 is given as CASSSLRDSGANVLTF. The DNA sequence reads TGTGCCAGCAGCTCCCTCAGGGATTCTGGGGCCAACGTCCTGACTTTC.